The source of this TCR beta chain is a study of immune evolution from preneoplasia to lung adenocarcinoma. Sequencing was performed with immunoSEQ multiplex PCR; in TCRdb, only in-frame clones are kept and a portion is missing. This repertoire shows 1,500 to 2,000 clones, 70% to 85% found once; its top ten account for roughly 9%. Histologic diagnosis was independently verified by two lung pathologists. Trimming removed 3 bases from V and 4 bases from J, with 13 bases in between. This CDR3 has 15 residues. In germline, CDR1 is SGHNT, CDR2 YYREEE (reference sequence). The V call is TRBV5-4, the J call TRBJ2-2, with D perhaps matching TRBD2 (6 bases). The receptor was derived from a donor older than 65 with lung adenocarcinoma. Material for sequencing was FFPE tissue from an adenomatous hyperplasia lung lesion. Subset in this sample: atypical adenomatous hyperplasia (AAH), lung preneoplasia. In nucleotides, the CDR3 is TGTGCCAGCAGCTCATGGGACTTAGGCACCGGGGAGCTGTTTTTT. As protein: CASSSWDLGTGELFF.